This T cell receptor (beta chain) was sequenced during a study of blood T cell repertoires in COVID-19. Here immunoSEQ multiplex PCR was the method, and the copy in TCRdb shows in-frame clones only, minus some. Here the sample spans fewer than 700,000 clones, roughly 89% being singletons. This CDR3 has 14 amino acids. J gave up 6 bases and V 3 bases, and 6 bases lay outside the gene matches. Germline values: CDR1 MNHEY, CDR2 SMNVEV (reference sequence). This rearrangement joins TRBV27 to TRBJ1-2, with 8 bases that match TRBD1. The sequence derives from a woman in her forties or fifties with COVID-19, enrolled during active disease. The sequencing input was peripheral blood. The CDR3 nucleotides read TGTGCCAGCAGTTTTGGACAGGGTTCGAATGGCTACACCTTC. It encodes CASSFGQGSNGYTF.